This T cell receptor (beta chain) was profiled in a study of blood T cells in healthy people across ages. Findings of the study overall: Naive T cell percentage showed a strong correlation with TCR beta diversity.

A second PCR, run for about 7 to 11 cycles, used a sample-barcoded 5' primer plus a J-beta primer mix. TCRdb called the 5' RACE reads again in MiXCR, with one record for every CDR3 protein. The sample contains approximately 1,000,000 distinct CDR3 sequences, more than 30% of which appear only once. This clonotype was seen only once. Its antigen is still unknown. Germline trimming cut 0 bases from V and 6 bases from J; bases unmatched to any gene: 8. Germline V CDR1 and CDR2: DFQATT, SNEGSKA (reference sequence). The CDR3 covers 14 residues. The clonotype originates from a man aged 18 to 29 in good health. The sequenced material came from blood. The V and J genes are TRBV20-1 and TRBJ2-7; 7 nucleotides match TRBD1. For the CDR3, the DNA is TGCAGTGCTAGAGATCTCCGGGACAGAGCCGAGCAGTACTTC. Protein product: CSARDLRDRAEQYF.